Presented here are 2 T cell receptor beta chains from one specimen sequenced in a study of radiotherapy plus CTLA-4 blockade in lung cancer (dated by TCRdb to 2016 to 2019). To prepare the library, the immunoSEQ multiplex PCR assay was applied. TCRdb took this table from immuneACCESS and kept in-frame rearrangements with V and J called. Such tables lack part of the clones; where checked against another copy, unresolved V genes explain under half of the gap, and the rest is unexplained. This sample has around 80,000 clones in its table, and about 78% of those were observed once. Together, the top ten hold roughly 22% of the sample. The sequences come from peripheral blood, collected from a patient treated with radiotherapy plus ipilimumab. Every receptor here comes from a human donor with non-small cell lung cancer whose response to radiotherapy plus ipilimumab could not be evaluated. Some clones in this sample may be carry-over from other donors' samples.

V and J are TRBV25-1 and TRBJ2-3, with 7 nucleotides matching TRBD2. Germline loops: CDR1 MGHDK, CDR2 SYGVNS. The CDR3 runs to 14 residues. J gave up 2 bases and V 6 bases, and 5 bases lay outside the gene matches. CDR3 protein: CASRELANTDTQYF. The CDR3 coding sequence is TGTGCCAGCAGGGAACTAGCGAACACAGATACGCAGTATTTT. The full variable domain, rest sourced from reference TRBV25-1 and TRBJ2-3, is EADIYQTPRYLVIGTGKKITLECSQTMGHDKMYWYQQDPGMELHLIHYSYGVNSTEKGDLSSESTVSRIRTEHFPLTLESARPSHTSQYLCASRELANTDTQYFGPGTRLTVL.

The chain couples TRBV6-6 to TRBJ2-1; D remains ambiguous. The CDR3 consists of 15 residues. The V and J ends lost 4 bases and 4 bases respectively, with 14 bases between them. The V gene's germline CDR1 is MNHNY and CDR2 SVGAGI (reference sequence). The CDR3 DNA reads as TGTGCCAGCAGTTTCAGTCTTTTATCATACAATGAGCAGTTCTTC. It translates to CASSFSLLSYNEQFF.